The 32 T cell receptor beta chains reported below all come from one sample, sequenced in a study of cytomegalovirus exposure and HLA in healthy donors. 60 Vbeta and 13 Jbeta primers were used in PCR. TCRdb keeps only in-frame clones here, not all; method: immunoSEQ multiplex PCR. The sample lists a few hundred thousand clones, around 80% seen once, with 2.9% in the top ten. Material for sequencing was PBMCs. The receptors here all came from a man aged 25 to 40 in good health and CMV-seronegative.

To note about this clone: Distinct nucleotide sequences in the sample also encode this CDR3. The V and J genes are TRBV20-1 and TRBJ2-3; D unclear. The CDR3 has 10 amino acids. The V gene's germline CDR1 is DFQATT and CDR2 SNEGSKA (reference sequence). Trimming removed 2 bases at V and 6 bases at J, with 3 bases between. The CDR3 sequence is CSARQDTQYF. DNA for the CDR3: TGCAGTGCTAGACAGGATACGCAGTATTTT.

The chain combines TRBV7-3 with TRBJ2-7, with D possibly TRBD1 on 5 matching bases. The germline V gene encodes CDR1 SGHTA and CDR2 FQGTGA. The length of the CDR3 is 13 residues. V dropped 5 bases and J dropped 4 bases, with 12 bases sitting between them. In nucleotides, the CDR3 is TGTGCCAGCAGCCACCTTCAGGGATACGAGCAGTACTTC. It translates to CASSHLQGYEQYF.

The chain uses TRBV11-2 and TRBJ2-7, with D perhaps matching TRBD1 (6 bases). Trimming stripped 5 bases from V and 5 bases from J, with 19 bases between. The CDR3 runs 15 residues. CDR1 SGHAT and CDR2 FQNNGV come from the germline V gene. The CDR3 region has the DNA TGTGCCAGCAGCGCAAATACCCTCAGGGGCCACGAGCAGTACTTC. Its protein product is CASSANTLRGHEQYF.

The chain carries TRBV6-4 and TRBJ2-5; TRBD1 matches 9 bases. CDR1 and CDR2 from the germline V gene are MRHNA and SNTAGT. The V gene end was trimmed by 4 bases and the J gene end by 4 bases; junction bases not matched to a gene: 4. The CDR3 contains 14 residues. DNA of the CDR3: TGTGCCAGCAGTGCGGACAGGGGAGGAGAGACCCAGTACTTC. It codes for CASSADRGGETQYF.

V and J are TRBV19 and TRBJ2-1; D remains ambiguous. The germline CDR1 and CDR2 sequences are LNHDA and SQIVND (reference sequence). This CDR3 contains 15 residues. Trimming took 7 bases from V and 0 from J, leaving 13 bases between them. The CDR3 DNA sequence: TGTGCCAGTACCCCTACCCTAATCTCCTACAATGAGCAGTTCTTC. Residues: CASTPTLISYNEQFF.

V usage is TRBV4-2 and J usage is TRBJ2-1; D is possibly TRBD1 (5 bases). With 8 bases removed from V and 0 bases from J, the gap between germline ends came to 8 bases. Germline CDR1 is LGHNA and CDR2 is YNFKEQ. The length of the CDR3 is 13 residues. CDR3 residues: CASADSSYNEQFF. CDR3 bases: TGTGCCAGCGCAGACAGCTCCTACAATGAGCAGTTCTTC.

The rearrangement uses TRBV9 and TRBJ2-1; no definite D call. There are 12 residues in the CDR3. Germline CDR1 reads SGDLS; CDR2 reads YYNGEE. Trimming pared 7 bases from V and 3 bases from J, leaving 8 bases between. The CDR3 loop is CASRSGYNEQFF. In DNA form, the CDR3 reads TGTGCCAGCCGGTCAGGCTACAATGAGCAGTTCTTC.

This sequence joins TRBV4-3 and TRBJ2-2; D is possibly TRBD1 (5 bases). Trimming pared 0 bases from V and 8 bases from J, leaving 16 bases between. Germline V CDR1 and CDR2: LGHNA, YSLEER. This CDR3 has 16 amino acids. The CDR3: CASSQDHPGHQGELFF. The CDR3 coding sequence is TGCGCCAGCAGCCAAGATCATCCCGGACACCAAGGGGAGCTGTTTTTT.

Only a few counts were recorded for this clone. The gene calls are TRBV14 and TRBJ2-1; 8 bases match TRBD2. J gave up 6 bases and V 0 bases, and 16 bases lay outside the gene matches. The germline CDR1 and CDR2 sequences are SGHDN and FVKESK. The CDR3 is 19 amino acids. This CDR3 reads CASSQEFSLPGGPFNEQFF. In DNA form, the CDR3 reads TGTGCCAGCAGCCAAGAATTCTCCCTTCCGGGGGGGCCGTTCAATGAGCAGTTCTTC. Full variable domain (remainder filled in from reference TRBV14 and TRBJ2-1): EAGVTQFPSHSVIEKGQTVTLRCDPISGHDNLYWYRRVMGKEIKFLLHFVKESKQDESGMPNNRFLAERTGGTYSTLKVQPAELEDSGVYFCASSQEFSLPGGPFNEQFFGPGTRLTVL.

This clone has just a few counts. V is TRBV2 and J is TRBJ1-3; no clear D gene. Germline-derived CDR1 and CDR2 are SNHLY and FYNNEI. The V end was cut by 6 bases, the J end by 0 bases, with 9 bases between. The CDR3 totals 14 residues. CDR3: CASRYGSSGNTIYF. The DNA for the CDR3 is TGTGCCAGCAGGTACGGGAGCTCTGGAAACACCATATATTTT.

The rearrangement joins TRBV28 to TRBJ1-1; D remains unclear. V was shortened by 3 bases and J by 12 bases, with 11 bases between the two germline ends. Per germline, CDR1 MDHEN and CDR2 SYDVKM. This CDR3 comprises 11 residues. The CDR3 loop is CASSLWGGPFF. CDR3 nucleotide sequence: TGTGCCAGCAGTTTGTGGGGAGGGCCTTTCTTT.

This clone was recorded once. The chain links TRBV7-9 to TRBJ2-1; a possible D gene is TRBD2 (5 bases). V dropped 0 bases and J dropped 5 bases, with 17 bases sitting between them. The CDR3 has 17 residues. Per germline, CDR1 SEHNR and CDR2 FQNEAQ (reference sequence). Here the CDR3 reads CASSLAASSGKHNEQFF. CDR3 nucleotide sequence: TGTGCCAGCAGCTTAGCGGCTTCCTCGGGGAAACACAATGAGCAGTTCTTC.

The rearrangement uses TRBV18 and TRBJ2-7; 7 bases map to TRBD2. Germline loops: CDR1 KGHSH, CDR2 LQKENI. The CDR3 consists of 13 residues. The V gene end was trimmed by 6 bases and the J gene end by 8 bases; junction bases not matched to a gene: 10. For the CDR3, the DNA is TGTGCCAGCTCCCAGCAGCGGGAAAACAAGCAGTACTTC. Its protein product is CASSQQRENKQYF.

The chain combines TRBV28 with TRBJ2-7; D is perhaps TRBD1 (5 bases). Per the germline V gene, CDR1 is MDHEN and CDR2 is SYDVKM. The CDR3 covers 13 residues. The V and J ends lost 6 bases and 0 bases respectively, with 9 bases between them. In DNA form, the CDR3 reads TGTGCCAGCAGATTACAGGTCTCCTACGAGCAGTACTTC. Its translation is CASRLQVSYEQYF.

The gene calls are TRBV29-1 and TRBJ2-3, with 7 bases lining up with TRBD2. The CDR3 is 12 residues long. Germline assignment: CDR1 SQVTM and CDR2 ANQGSEA. CDR3 sequence reads: CATREGGDTQYF. The CDR3 DNA follows: TGCGCGACGAGGGAGGGTGGAGATACGCAGTATTTT.

The chain carries TRBV9 and TRBJ2-3; 14 bases fit TRBD2. The V gene end was trimmed by 3 bases and the J gene end by 4 bases; junction bases not matched to a gene: 4. Per the germline V gene, CDR1 is SGDLS and CDR2 is YYNGEE. The CDR3 spans 16 residues. The CDR3 sequence: CASSAGLAGAPDTQYF. The CDR3 nucleotides read TGTGCCAGCAGCGCGGGACTAGCGGGGGCCCCAGATACGCAGTATTTT.

The CDR3 nucleotides are TGTGCCACCAGCAGAGGAGCAGGGAAAGATGCCAGAAACACTGAAGCTTTCTTT. Protein product: CATSRGAGKDARNTEAFF. The chain couples TRBV15 to TRBJ1-1; maybe TRBD1 (5 bases). Germline V gene data show CDR1 as LNHNV and CDR2 as YYDKDF (reference sequence). This CDR3 spans 18 amino acids. Trimming left V 1 base short and J 2 bases short, with 20 bases between.

The rearrangement joins TRBV6-6 to TRBJ2-3, with 7 bases that match TRBD2. Per the germline V gene, CDR1 is MNHNY and CDR2 is SVGAGI (reference sequence). V shed 2 bases and J 6 bases; nucleotides not matched to a gene: 5. This CDR3 comprises 14 residues. The CDR3 DNA sequence: TGTGCCAGCAGTTACGCAGCGGGGCTGGATACGCAGTATTTT. Amino acids: CASSYAAGLDTQYF.

The chain has TRBV6-4 and TRBJ2-1; 7 bases line up with TRBD2. CDR3 length: 14 residues. CDR1 and CDR2 from the germline V gene are MRHNA and SNTAGT. Germline trimming cut 2 bases from V and 4 bases from J; bases unmatched to any gene: 2. CDR3 residues: CASSDSGDYNEQFF. DNA of the CDR3: TGTGCCAGCAGTGACAGCGGGGATTACAATGAGCAGTTCTTC.

The CDR3 is CASSQGAETFTNYGYTF. As DNA, the CDR3 is TGCGCCAGCAGCCAAGGGGCAGAAACCTTTACTAACTATGGCTACACCTTC. The rearrangement links TRBV4-3 to TRBJ1-2, with unresolved D. Germline CDR1 LGHNA, CDR2 YSLEER. The CDR3 contains 17 residues. The V end lost 1 base, the J end lost 0 bases, and 15 bases lay between the germline ends.

This clone has more than one count but fewer than ten. The CDR3 DNA sequence: TGTGCCAGCAGCTTAAGGGGGCAGGCCGAGACCCAGTACTTC. Encoded protein: CASSLRGQAETQYF. The chain carries TRBV7-2 and TRBJ2-5; TRBD1 matches at 7 bases. V was pared by 2 bases and J by 5 bases, with 5 bases of the junction left unmatched. CDR3 size: 14 residues. In germline, CDR1 is SGHTA, CDR2 FQGNSA.

The chain is built from TRBV5-1 and TRBJ2-4; D may be TRBD1 (6 bases). V lost 0 bases, J lost 7 bases, and 8 bases lay in between. This CDR3 comprises 13 residues. Germline CDR1 is SGHRS and CDR2 is YFSETQ. The DNA of the CDR3 is TGCGCCAGCAGCTTGGGGCAGGGGAACATTCAGTACTTC. Translation: CASSLGQGNIQYF. Combining the CDR3 with reference TRBV5-1 and TRBJ2-4 gives the whole variable domain KAGVTQTPRYLIKTRGQQVTLSCSPISGHRSVSWYQQTPGQGLQFLFEYFSETQRNKGNFPGRFSGRQFSNSRSEMNVSTLELGDSALYLCASSLGQGNIQYFGAGTRLSVL.

The chain employs TRBV28 and TRBJ2-7; 11 nucleotides align to TRBD1. The trim removed 5 bases at V and 3 bases at J, leaving 6 bases unmatched. CDR3 length: 15 residues. The germline V gene encodes CDR1 MDHEN and CDR2 SYDVKM. CDR3 amino acids: CASSGQGAGDYEQYF. Written as DNA, the CDR3 is TGTGCCAGCAGTGGACAGGGGGCCGGTGACTACGAGCAGTACTTC.

This sequence joins TRBV27 and TRBJ2-2; D is uncertain. CDR1 and CDR2 (germline): MNHEY, SMNVEV (reference sequence). V dropped 4 bases and J dropped 1 base, with 4 bases sitting between them. The CDR3 has 13 residues. CDR3 residues: CASSSRNTGELFF. The CDR3 DNA reads TGTGCCAGCAGTTCGAGGAACACCGGGGAGCTGTTTTTT.

The chain couples TRBV11-2 to TRBJ2-1; 7 bases are shared with TRBD2. Germline V CDR1 and CDR2: SGHAT, FQNNGV. J gave up 4 bases and V 4 bases, and 10 bases lay outside the gene matches. The CDR3 covers 16 residues. The CDR3 coding sequence is TGTGCCAGCAGCTACCGGAGGACTAGTCAGTACAATGAGCAGTTCTTC. This gives the protein CASSYRRTSQYNEQFF.

CDR3 DNA sequence: TGTGCCAGCAGCTCCCGGGAGGGGACGGGAAATTCACCCCTCCACTTT. It translates to CASSSREGTGNSPLHF. J is TRBJ1-6 and V is TRBV9; D perhaps matches TRBD1 (5 bases). V lost 4 bases and J 7 bases, leaving 18 bases between the germline ends. Germline CDR1 reads SGDLS; CDR2 reads YYNGEE. The CDR3 sequence is 16 residues long.

The chain couples TRBV7-2 to TRBJ1-1; D unresolved. Germline CDR1 SGHTA, CDR2 FQGNSA. The CDR3 runs to 14 residues. V gave up 5 bases and J gave up 9 bases, with 19 bases separating them. CDR3 sequence: CASSPSRGFEKAFF. CDR3 coding DNA: TGTGCCAGCAGCCCCTCTCGGGGTTTCGAGAAAGCTTTCTTT.

This clone has just one count. The rearrangement links TRBV7-9 to TRBJ2-2; 7 nucleotides match TRBD1. Losses at the gene ends were 5 bases for V and 3 bases for J; bases not matched to a gene: 9. The CDR3 covers 16 residues. The germline CDR1 and CDR2 sequences are SEHNR and FQNEAQ (reference sequence). CDR3: CASSTEGAGYTGELFF. Written as DNA, the CDR3 is TGTGCCAGCAGCACCGAGGGGGCAGGGTACACCGGGGAGCTGTTTTTT.

The chain links TRBV7-9 to TRBJ2-2, with D uncertain. With 5 bases removed from V and 1 base from J, the gap between germline ends came to 8 bases. The CDR3 covers 14 residues. Germline V gives CDR1 SEHNR, CDR2 FQNEAQ (reference sequence). Written as DNA, the CDR3 is TGTGCCAGCAGCCCCGCCGGGAACACCGGGGAGCTGTTTTTT. Its translation is CASSPAGNTGELFF.

As regards this clone: One end of the junction does not line up with germline, which may come from a read error. The chain employs TRBV10-3 and TRBJ1-4, with D possibly matching TRBD1 (6 bases). The CDR3 spans 12 residues. The germline CDR1 and CDR2 sequences are ENHRY and SYGVKD. The CDR3 reads CAVRGNNEKLFF. CDR3 nucleotides: TGTGCCGTCAGGGGCAATAATGAAAAACTGTTTTTT.

The chain combines TRBV7-2 with TRBJ1-4; possible D gene TRBD1, 5 bases. Trimming pared 2 bases from V and 2 bases from J, leaving 18 bases between. CDR3 length equals 18 residues. Germline CDR1 reads SGHTA; CDR2 reads FQGNSA. CDR3 residues: CASSLLGAALATNEKLFF. CDR3 DNA sequence: TGTGCCAGCAGCTTACTAGGGGCGGCATTAGCCACTAATGAAAAACTGTTTTTT.

V and J are TRBV6-1 and TRBJ1-5; D remains ambiguous. The CDR3 has 13 residues. Between the trimmed V and J ends, which lost 6 bases and 0 bases, there was a span of 6 bases. CDR1 MNHNS and CDR2 SASEGT come from the germline V gene. The chain's CDR3 is CASSTDSNQPQHF. CDR3 nucleotides: TGTGCCAGCAGCACAGATAGCAATCAGCCCCAGCATTTT.